The present entry profiles one T cell receptor beta chain with its context. Trimming pared 5 bases from V and 4 bases from J, leaving 20 bases between. The length of the CDR3 is 16 residues. Per the germline V gene, CDR1 is KGHDR and CDR2 is SFDVKD. This sample stems from a study of blood T cell repertoires in COVID-19. TCRdb keeps only in-frame clones here, not all; method: immunoSEQ multiplex PCR. The sample holds roughly 230,000 clones, about 82% seen once. The sequenced sample consisted of peripheral blood. This chain links TRBV24-1 with TRBJ2-7; unclear D gene. The TCR was taken from a woman aged 55-70 years with active or convalescent COVID-19. The CDR3 nucleotides are TGTGCCACCAGTGGGTCTGAGGATCTCTCGATATACGAGCAGTACTTC. It specifies CATSGSEDLSIYEQYF.